Included here is one TCR beta chain sequence, with context. Its antigen remains unidentified. TCRdb used MiXCR to reprocess the reads, holding one entry per CDR3 protein. This sample carries around 530,000 distinct CDR3 sequences, about 15% of them seen once, and the ten largest clones take approximately 24%. The sample is drawn from a study of T cell repertoires in cytomegalovirus infection. Notes on the study in general: CMV-specific TCR beta clonotypes restricted by HLA-C were the ones dominating the ex vivo response.

Trimming left V 0 bases short and J 4 bases short, with 7 bases between. CDR1 and CDR2 from the germline V gene are MNHEY and SVGAGI. The length of the CDR3 is 14 residues. The sequence was obtained from a human donor in good health (CMV status not recorded). Some clones in this sample may be carry-over from other donors' samples. The chain is built from TRBV6-5 and TRBJ2-1; no clear D gene. The sequenced sample consisted of CD8+ T cells from PBMCs. The CDR3 sequence: CASSYSNGYNEQFF. DNA of the CDR3: TGTGCCAGCAGTTACTCGAACGGATACAATGAGCAGTTCTTC.